Listed below are T cell receptor beta chains from one sample, sequenced in a study of cytomegalovirus exposure and HLA in healthy donors. Assay used: immunoSEQ multiplex PCR; TCRdb lists only in-frame clones, some missing. There are 150,000 to 200,000 clones in the sample; about 80% occur only once, and about 6.4% lies in the top ten. Sequencing was performed on PBMCs. Receptors were obtained from a man aged 40-49 years in good health and CMV-seropositive. Each CDR3 is given with its conserved first and last residue. A D gene is named only where the DNA matches it firmly. The listing skips clone size in some rows; elsewhere it reads once, few, many or a size class.

J	D	size	V	CDR3	DNA
TRBJ2-3	.	.	TRBV5-1	CASSSLGGSTDTQYF	TGCGCCAGCAGCTCCCTGGGCGGGAGCACAGATACGCAGTATTTT
TRBJ2-2	TRBD2	once	TRBV5-1	CASSGGTSGTGELFF	TGCGCCAGCAGTGGCGGGACTAGCGGCACCGGGGAGCTGTTTTTT
TRBJ2-1	.	few	TRBV9	CASSPWTGSSYNEQFF	TGTGCCAGCAGCCCATGGACTGGGAGCTCCTACAATGAGCAGTTCTTC
TRBJ1-1	.	.	TRBV28	CASSYQGRAFF	TGTGCCAGCAGTTATCAGGGAAGAGCTTTCTTT
TRBJ2-1	TRBD2	.	TRBV6-1	CATLLSGSVHEQFF	TGTGCCACCCTACTTAGCGGGAGTGTCCATGAGCAGTTCTTC
TRBJ2-5	.	.	TRBV7-2	CASSLYGADETQYF	TGTGCCAGCAGCTTGTATGGGGCGGATGAGACCCAGTACTTC
TRBJ2-5	.	.	TRBV18	CASSLQVLETQYF	TGTGCCAGCTCACTACAGGTGTTAGAGACCCAGTACTTC
TRBJ1-1	TRBD1	few	TRBV19	CASSMPWTGLGAFF	TGTGCCAGTAGTATGCCCTGGACAGGCCTGGGCGCTTTCTTT
TRBJ2-2	.	.	TRBV9	CASSVGGPLRAGELFF	TGTGCCAGCAGCGTAGGAGGGCCCTTGAGGGCCGGGGAGCTGTTTTTT
TRBJ2-6	.	.	TRBV11-3	CASSPGLRVWANGLTF	TGTGCCAGCAGCCCCGGACTGCGCGTGTGGGCCAACGGCCTGACTTTC
TRBJ2-2	TRBD1	.	TRBV29-1	CSVEGTGRTGELFF	TGCAGCGTGGAAGGGACAGGGCGCACCGGGGAGCTGTTTTTT
TRBJ1-1	TRBD1	once	TRBV10-3	CAISEEDRGNTEAFF	TGTGCCATCAGTGAAGAAGACAGGGGAAACACTGAAGCTTTCTTT
TRBJ1-1	TRBD1	.	TRBV5-1	CASSWGQGLTEAFF	TGCGCCAGCAGCTGGGGACAGGGGCTCACTGAAGCTTTCTTT
TRBJ1-1	TRBD1	few	TRBV19	CASSTDRVNTEAFF	TGTGCCAGTAGTACGGACAGGGTGAACACTGAAGCTTTCTTT
TRBJ2-3	.	once	TRBV9	CASSRMAGLTDTQYF	TGTGCCAGCAGTCGAATGGCGGGGCTCACAGATACGCAGTATTTT
TRBJ2-1	TRBD2	.	TRBV6-1	CASSRVAGAYNEQFF	TGTGCCAGCAGTCGCGTAGCGGGGGCCTACAATGAGCAGTTCTTC
TRBJ2-2	.	.	TRBV19	CASSIRRVSGELFF	TGTGCCAGTAGTATACGGAGGGTCTCCGGGGAGCTGTTTTTT
TRBJ2-5	TRBD2	.	TRBV28	CASSLRPSGEETQYF	TGTGCCAGCAGTTTAAGGCCTAGCGGCGAAGAGACCCAGTACTTC
TRBJ2-3	TRBD2	.	TRBV18	CASSPLGLAGGGSDTQYF	TGTGCCAGCTCACCCTTAGGACTAGCGGGAGGAGGCAGTGATACGCAGTATTTT
TRBJ1-2	TRBD1	.	TRBV19	CASWDRGGNYGYTF	TGTGCCAGTTGGGACAGGGGAGGGAACTATGGCTACACCTTC
TRBJ1-1	TRBD1	.	TRBV9	CASSAALGQGLGNTEAFF	TGTGCCAGCAGCGCGGCCTTGGGACAGGGCTTAGGTAACACTGAAGCTTTCTTT
TRBJ2-1	.	.	TRBV4-1	CASSQVIRGDEQFF	TGCGCCAGCAGCCAAGTAATAAGGGGTGATGAGCAGTTCTTC
TRBJ2-1	.	.	TRBV11-3	CASSYTGHRNPNEQFF	TGTGCCAGCAGCTATACGGGACACCGGAACCCAAATGAGCAGTTCTTC
TRBJ2-7	.	.	TRBV25-1	CASSEPGSSYEQYF	TGTGCCAGCAGTGAGCCCGGTAGCTCCTACGAGCAGTACTTC
TRBJ2-7	TRBD1	few	TRBV4-2	CASSQDFGTGGEQYF	TGTGCCAGCAGCCAAGATTTCGGGACAGGGGGCGAGCAGTACTTC
TRBJ1-5	TRBD1	once	TRBV19	CASSKTGVYNQPQHF	TGTGCCAGTAGTAAGACAGGGGTGTACAATCAGCCCCAGCATTTT
TRBJ1-2	.	.	TRBV27	CASSLSSRGVGYTF	TGTGCCAGCAGTTTATCCTCCCGGGGGGTTGGCTACACCTTC
TRBJ1-1	TRBD1	.	TRBV29-1	CSVAQQGGYTEAFF	TGCAGCGTTGCGCAGCAGGGGGGATACACTGAAGCTTTCTTT
TRBJ2-5	.	.	TRBV5-1	CASSPQSPRETQYF	TGCGCCAGCAGCCCCCAAAGCCCCAGGGAGACCCAGTACTTC
TRBJ2-3	TRBD2	few	TRBV11-2	CASSSGMSGSYDTQYF	TGTGCCAGCAGCTCGGGAATGAGCGGGAGTTACGATACGCAGTATTTT
TRBJ2-7	TRBD2	.	TRBV11-3	CASSSAGTQGLAGVSEQYF	TGTGCCAGCAGCTCAGCCGGGACACAGGGACTAGCGGGAGTTAGCGAGCAGTACTTC